Shown below are 2 T cell receptor beta chains from a single sample sequenced in a study of identical twins. Each CDR3 protein gets one entry after TCRdb re-called the 5' RACE reads with MiXCR. The sample has roughly 190,000 distinct CDR3 sequences, about 16% seen once. These data also featured in a second study, about T cells expressing NK-cell markers.

The sequencing input was CD8+ T cells sorted from blood. These receptors were obtained from a woman aged 18-29 years in good health.

This clonotype appeared once. The chain employs TRBV6-2 or TRBV6-3 and TRBJ2-7; D is possibly TRBD1 (6 bases). The germline CDR1 and CDR2 sequences are MNHEY and SVGEGT. This CDR3 has 15 residues. With 2 bases removed from V and 3 bases from J, the gap between germline ends came to 14 bases. This chain's CDR3 is CASSYGGRDNYEQYF. The CDR3 DNA follows: TGTGCCAGCAGTTACGGGGGACGGGACAACTACGAGCAGTACTTC.

In this sample, this clonotype turned up a few times. This chain uses TRBV29-1 with TRBJ2-1; D remains unclear. CDR3 size: 13 residues. Trimming removed 0 bases at V and 10 bases at J, with 13 bases between. CDR1 is SQVTM and CDR2 is ANQGSEA in the germline V gene. CDR3: CSVEDPLGREQFF. The CDR3 nucleotides are TGCAGCGTTGAAGACCCACTGGGCCGAGAGCAGTTCTTC.